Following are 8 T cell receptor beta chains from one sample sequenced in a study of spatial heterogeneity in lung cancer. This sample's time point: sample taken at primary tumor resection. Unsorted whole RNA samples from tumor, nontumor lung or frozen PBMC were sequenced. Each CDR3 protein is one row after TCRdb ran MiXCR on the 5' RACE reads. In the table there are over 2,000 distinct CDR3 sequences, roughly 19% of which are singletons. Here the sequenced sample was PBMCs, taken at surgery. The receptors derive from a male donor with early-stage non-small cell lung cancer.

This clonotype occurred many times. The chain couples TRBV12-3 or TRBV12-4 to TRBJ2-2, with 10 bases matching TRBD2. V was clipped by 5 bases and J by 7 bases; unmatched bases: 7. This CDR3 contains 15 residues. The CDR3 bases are TGTGCCAGCAGTCCCGGGACTAGCGAAAACGGGGAGCTGTTTTTT. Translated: CASSPGTSENGELFF.

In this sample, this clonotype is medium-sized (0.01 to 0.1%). The CDR3 nucleotides read TGTGCCACCAGCACCTTGACAGGGGGAGGAGAGACCCAGTACTTC. Translating gives CATSTLTGGGETQYF. This sequence joins TRBV15 and TRBJ2-5, with 9 bases lining up with TRBD1. J was trimmed by 4 bases and V by 4 bases; bases with no gene match: 7. The CDR3 is 15 amino acids. CDR1 is LNHNV, CDR2 YYDKDF, per germline (reference sequence).

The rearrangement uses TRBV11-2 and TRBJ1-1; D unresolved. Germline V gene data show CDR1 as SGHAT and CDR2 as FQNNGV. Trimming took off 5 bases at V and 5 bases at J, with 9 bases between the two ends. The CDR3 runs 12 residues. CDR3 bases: TGTGCCAGCAGCCCCGGTGGAACTGAAGCTTTCTTT. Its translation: CASSPGGTEAFF.

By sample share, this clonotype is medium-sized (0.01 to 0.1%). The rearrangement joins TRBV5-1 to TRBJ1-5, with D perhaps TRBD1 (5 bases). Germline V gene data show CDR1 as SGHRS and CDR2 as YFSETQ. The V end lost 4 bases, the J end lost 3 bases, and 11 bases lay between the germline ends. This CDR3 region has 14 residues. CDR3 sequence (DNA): TGCGCCAGCAGCCCGGGGACGGACAATCAGCCCCAGCATTTT. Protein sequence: CASSPGTDNQPQHF.

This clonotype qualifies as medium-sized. The CDR3 here is CASSQGQNIPREKLFF. CDR3 DNA sequence: TGCGCCAGCAGCCAGGGACAGAATATTCCGAGGGAAAAACTGTTTTTT. This chain joins TRBV5-1 and TRBJ1-4, with 7 bases matching TRBD1. The CDR3 is 16 amino acids. Trimming at V came to 4 bases and at J to 8 bases, leaving 14 bases not matched to a gene. The germline V gene has CDR1 SGHRS and CDR2 YFSETQ. The full variable domain, in which reference TRBV5-1 and TRBJ1-4 provide the parts outside the CDR3, is KAGVTQTPRYLIKTRGQQVTLSCSPISGHRSVSWYQQTPGQGLQFLFEYFSETQRNKGNFPGRFSGRQFSNSRSEMNVSTLELGDSALYLCASSQGQNIPREKLFFGSGTQLSVL.

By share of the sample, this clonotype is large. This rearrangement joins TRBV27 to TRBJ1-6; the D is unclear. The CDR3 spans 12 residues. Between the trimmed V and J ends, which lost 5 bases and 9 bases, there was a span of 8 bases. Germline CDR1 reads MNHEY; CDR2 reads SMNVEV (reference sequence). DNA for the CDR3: TGTGCCAGCAGTCTCCGAGGTTCACCCCTCCACTTT. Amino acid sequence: CASSLRGSPLHF.

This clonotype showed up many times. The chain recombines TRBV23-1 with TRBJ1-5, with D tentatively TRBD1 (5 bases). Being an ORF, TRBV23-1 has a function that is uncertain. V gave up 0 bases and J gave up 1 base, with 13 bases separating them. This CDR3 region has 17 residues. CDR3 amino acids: CASSQSGSGSSNQPQHF. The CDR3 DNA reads TGCGCCAGCAGTCAATCGGGGTCAGGGAGCAGCAATCAGCCCCAGCATTTT.

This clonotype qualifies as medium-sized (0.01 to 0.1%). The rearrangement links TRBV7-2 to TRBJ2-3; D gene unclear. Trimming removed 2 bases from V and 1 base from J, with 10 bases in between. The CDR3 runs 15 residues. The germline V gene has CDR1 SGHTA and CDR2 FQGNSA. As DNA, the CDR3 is TGTGCCAGCAGCTTAATTCCATGGGGCACAGATACGCAGTATTTT. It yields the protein CASSLIPWGTDTQYF.